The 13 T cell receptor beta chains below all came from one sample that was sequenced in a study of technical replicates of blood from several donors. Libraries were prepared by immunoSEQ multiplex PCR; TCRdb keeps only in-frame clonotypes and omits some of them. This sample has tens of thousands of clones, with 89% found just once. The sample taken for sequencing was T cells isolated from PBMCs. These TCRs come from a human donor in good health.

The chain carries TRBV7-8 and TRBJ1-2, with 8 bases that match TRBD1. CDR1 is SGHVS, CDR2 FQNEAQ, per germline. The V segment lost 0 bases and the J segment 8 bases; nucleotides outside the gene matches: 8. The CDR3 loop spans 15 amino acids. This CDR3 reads CASSLARDRPGGYTF. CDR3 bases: TGTGCCAGCAGCTTAGCTCGGGACAGGCCGGGAGGCTACACCTTC.

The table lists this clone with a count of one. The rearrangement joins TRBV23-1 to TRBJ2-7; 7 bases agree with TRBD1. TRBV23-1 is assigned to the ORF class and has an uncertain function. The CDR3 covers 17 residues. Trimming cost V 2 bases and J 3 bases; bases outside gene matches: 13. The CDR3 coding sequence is TGCGCCAGCAGTCAACCGAATACAGGGGCCGAAAACTACGAGCAGTACTTC. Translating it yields CASSQPNTGAENYEQYF.

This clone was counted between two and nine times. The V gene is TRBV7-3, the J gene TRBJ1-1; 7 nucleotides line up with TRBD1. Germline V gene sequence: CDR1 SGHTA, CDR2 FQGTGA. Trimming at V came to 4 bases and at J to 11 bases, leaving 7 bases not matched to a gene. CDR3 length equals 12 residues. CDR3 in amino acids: CASSSSNRGAFF. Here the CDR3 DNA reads TGTGCCAGCAGCTCCAGTAACAGGGGCGCTTTCTTT.

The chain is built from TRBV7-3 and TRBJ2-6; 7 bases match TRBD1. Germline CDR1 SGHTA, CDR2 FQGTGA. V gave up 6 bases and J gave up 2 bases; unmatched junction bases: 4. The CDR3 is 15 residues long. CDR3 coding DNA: TGTGCCAGCAGTACTACAGGGGCTGGGGCCAACGTCCTGACTTTC. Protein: CASSTTGAGANVLTF.

The CDR3 spells CASRSRTGYGYTF. The CDR3 coding sequence is TGTGCCAGCAGATCTCGGACAGGCTATGGCTACACCTTC. The chain is built from TRBV6-1 and TRBJ1-2; the match to TRBD1 covers 7 bases. Germline V gene data show CDR1 as MNHNS and CDR2 as SASEGT. V lost 6 bases and J lost 4; bases outside the gene matches: 5. The CDR3 runs 13 residues.

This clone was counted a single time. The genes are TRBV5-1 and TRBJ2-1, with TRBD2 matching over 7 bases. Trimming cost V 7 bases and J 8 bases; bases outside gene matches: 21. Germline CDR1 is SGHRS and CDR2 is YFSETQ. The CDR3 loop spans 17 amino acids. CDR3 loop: CASLGVSSGARSDEQFF. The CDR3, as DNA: TGCGCCAGCCTAGGAGTCTCTAGCGGTGCCAGGAGCGATGAGCAGTTCTTC.

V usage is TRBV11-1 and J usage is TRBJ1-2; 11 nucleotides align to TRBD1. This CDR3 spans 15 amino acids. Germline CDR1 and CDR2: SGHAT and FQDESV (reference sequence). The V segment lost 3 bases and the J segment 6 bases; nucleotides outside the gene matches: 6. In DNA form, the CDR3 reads TGTGCCAGCAGCTTTAGGCCGGGACAGGGGGATGGCTACACCTTC. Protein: CASSFRPGQGDGYTF.

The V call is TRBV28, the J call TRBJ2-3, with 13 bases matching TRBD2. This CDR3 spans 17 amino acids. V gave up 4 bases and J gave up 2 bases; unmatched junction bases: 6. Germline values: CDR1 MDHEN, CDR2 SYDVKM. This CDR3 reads CASSSKGLAGPTDTQYF. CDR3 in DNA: TGTGCCAGCAGTTCGAAGGGACTAGCGGGACCCACAGATACGCAGTATTTT.

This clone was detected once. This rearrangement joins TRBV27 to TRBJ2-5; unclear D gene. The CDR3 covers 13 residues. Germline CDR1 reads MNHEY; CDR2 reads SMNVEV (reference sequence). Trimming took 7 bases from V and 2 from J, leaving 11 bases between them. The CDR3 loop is CASNLQRQETQYF. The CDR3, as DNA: TGTGCCAGCAACCTACAGAGACAAGAGACCCAGTACTTC.

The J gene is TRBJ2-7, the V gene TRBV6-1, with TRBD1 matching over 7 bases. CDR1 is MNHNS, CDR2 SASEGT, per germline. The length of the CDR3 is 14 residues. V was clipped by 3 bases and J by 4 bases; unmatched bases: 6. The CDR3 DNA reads TGTGCCAGCAGTGAGTACAGGGGACCTTACGAGCAGTACTTC. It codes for CASSEYRGPYEQYF.

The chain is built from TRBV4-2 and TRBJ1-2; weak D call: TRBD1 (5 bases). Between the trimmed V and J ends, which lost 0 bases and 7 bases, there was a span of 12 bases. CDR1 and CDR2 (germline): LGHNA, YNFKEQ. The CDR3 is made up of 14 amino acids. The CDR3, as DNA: TGTGCCAGCAGCCAAGATCCCCCGGGGGGTGGCTACACCTTC. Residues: CASSQDPPGGGYTF.

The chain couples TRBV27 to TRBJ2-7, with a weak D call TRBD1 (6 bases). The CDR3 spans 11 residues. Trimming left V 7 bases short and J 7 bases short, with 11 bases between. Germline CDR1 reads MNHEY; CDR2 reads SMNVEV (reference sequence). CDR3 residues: CASTLGQEQYF. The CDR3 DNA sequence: TGTGCCAGCACCCTTGGACAGGAGCAGTACTTC.

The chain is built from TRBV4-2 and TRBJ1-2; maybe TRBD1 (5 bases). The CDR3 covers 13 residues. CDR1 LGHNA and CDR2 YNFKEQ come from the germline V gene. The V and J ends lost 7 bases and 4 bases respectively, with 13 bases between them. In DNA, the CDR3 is TGTGCCAGCAACCAGCCGGGACTCTATGGCTACACCTTC. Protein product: CASNQPGLYGYTF.